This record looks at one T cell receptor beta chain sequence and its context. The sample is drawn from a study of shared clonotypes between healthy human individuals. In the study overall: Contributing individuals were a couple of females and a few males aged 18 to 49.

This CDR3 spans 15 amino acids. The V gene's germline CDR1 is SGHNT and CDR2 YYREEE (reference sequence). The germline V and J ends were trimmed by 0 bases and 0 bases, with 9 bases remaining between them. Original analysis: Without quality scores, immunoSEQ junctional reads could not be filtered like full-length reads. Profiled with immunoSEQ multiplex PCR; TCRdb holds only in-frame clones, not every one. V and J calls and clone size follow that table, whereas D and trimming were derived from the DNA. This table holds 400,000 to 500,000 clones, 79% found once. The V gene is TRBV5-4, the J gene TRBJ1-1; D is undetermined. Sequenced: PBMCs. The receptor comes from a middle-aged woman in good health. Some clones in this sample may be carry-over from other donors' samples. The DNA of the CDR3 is TGTGCCAGCAGCTTGGCTCTGGGGATGAACACTGAAGCTTTCTTT. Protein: CASSLALGMNTEAFF.